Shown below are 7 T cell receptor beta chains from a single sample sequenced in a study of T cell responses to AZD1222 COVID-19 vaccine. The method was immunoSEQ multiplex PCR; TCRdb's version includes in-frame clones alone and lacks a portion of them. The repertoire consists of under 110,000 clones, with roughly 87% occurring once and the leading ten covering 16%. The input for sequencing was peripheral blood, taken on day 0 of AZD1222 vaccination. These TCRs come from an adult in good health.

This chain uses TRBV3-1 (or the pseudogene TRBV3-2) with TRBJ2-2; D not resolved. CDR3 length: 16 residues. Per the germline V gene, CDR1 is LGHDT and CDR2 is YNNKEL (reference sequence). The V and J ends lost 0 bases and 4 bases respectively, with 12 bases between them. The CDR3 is CASSQDFSLGTGELFF. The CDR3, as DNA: TGTGCCAGCAGCCAAGATTTTTCACTGGGCACCGGGGAGCTGTTTTTT.

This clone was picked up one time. CDR3 sequence reads: CASSLGTKETQYF. In nucleotides, the CDR3 is TGCGCCAGCAGCTTGGGGACAAAAGAGACCCAGTACTTC. The V gene is TRBV5-1, the J gene TRBJ2-5, with D possibly TRBD1 on 5 matching bases. Germline CDR1 and CDR2: SGHRS and YFSETQ. Trimming left V 0 bases short and J 3 bases short, with 6 bases between. CDR3 length: 13 amino acids.

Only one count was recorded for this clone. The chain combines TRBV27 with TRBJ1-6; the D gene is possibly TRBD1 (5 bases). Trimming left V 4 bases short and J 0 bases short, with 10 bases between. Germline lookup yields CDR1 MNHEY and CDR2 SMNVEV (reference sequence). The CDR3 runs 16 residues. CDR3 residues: CASSSRGSSYNSPLHF. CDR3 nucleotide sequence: TGTGCCAGCAGTTCCCGGGGGAGCTCCTATAATTCACCCCTCCACTTT.

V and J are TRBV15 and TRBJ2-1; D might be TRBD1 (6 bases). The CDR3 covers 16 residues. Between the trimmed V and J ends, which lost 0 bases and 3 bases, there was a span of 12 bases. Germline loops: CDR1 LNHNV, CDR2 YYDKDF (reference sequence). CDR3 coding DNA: TGTGCCACCAGCAGAGAGGGCAGGGGTTACTACAATGAGCAGTTCTTC. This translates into CATSREGRGYYNEQFF.

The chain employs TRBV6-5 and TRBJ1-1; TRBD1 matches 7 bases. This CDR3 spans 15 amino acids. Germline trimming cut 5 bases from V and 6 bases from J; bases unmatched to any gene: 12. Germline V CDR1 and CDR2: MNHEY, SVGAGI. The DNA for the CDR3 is TGTGCCAGCAGTACGAGACAGGGACCTGGGGCTGAAGCTTTCTTT. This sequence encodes CASSTRQGPGAEAFF.

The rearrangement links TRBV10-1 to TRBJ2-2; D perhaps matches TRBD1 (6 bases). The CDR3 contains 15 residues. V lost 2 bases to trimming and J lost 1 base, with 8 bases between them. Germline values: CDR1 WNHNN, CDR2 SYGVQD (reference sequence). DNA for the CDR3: TGCGCCAGCAGTGAGACAGGGAGGAACACCGGGGAGCTGTTTTTT. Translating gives CASSETGRNTGELFF.

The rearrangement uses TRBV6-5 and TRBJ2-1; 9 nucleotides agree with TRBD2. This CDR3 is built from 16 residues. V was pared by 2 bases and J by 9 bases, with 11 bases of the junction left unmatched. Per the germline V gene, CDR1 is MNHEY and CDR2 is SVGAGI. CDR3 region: CASSYDSAGGMGEQFF. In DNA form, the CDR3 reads TGTGCCAGCAGTTACGATTCGGCGGGAGGGATGGGTGAGCAGTTCTTC.